The 5 T cell receptor beta chains in this list originate from one sample, sequenced in a study of blood T cells in healthy people across ages. It was with a sample-barcoded 5' primer and a J-beta primer mix that a second PCR of about 6 to 12 cycles was run. TCRdb used MiXCR to reprocess the 5' RACE reads, holding one entry per CDR3 protein. Counted here are some 930,000 distinct CDR3 sequences, about 29% occurring once; the ten biggest clones make up roughly 10%. The data also belong to a second study, concerning T cells of mothers and their children.

Sequencing input: blood. The receptors were sampled from a middle-aged woman in good health.

This clonotype was recorded at least ten times. The chain uses TRBV7-8 and TRBJ2-5; TRBD2 might be the D (6 bases). V lost 1 base and J lost 4, with 13 bases in between. This CDR3 spans 15 amino acids. Germline V gene sequence: CDR1 SGHVS, CDR2 FQNEAQ. The CDR3 sequence: CASSLGGGVRETQYF. The CDR3 nucleotides are TGTGCCAGCAGCTTAGGAGGCGGGGTTCGAGAGACCCAGTACTTC.

This clonotype was counted many times. The chain is built from TRBV2 and TRBJ1-5, with D perhaps TRBD1 (5 bases). There are 17 residues in the CDR3. V was clipped by 0 bases and J by 0 bases, with 12 bases between them. CDR1 is SNHLY and CDR2 is FYNNEI in the germline V gene. The CDR3: CASSEAKGLVSNQPQHF. Written as DNA, the CDR3 is TGTGCCAGCAGTGAAGCCAAGGGGCTTGTTAGCAATCAGCCCCAGCATTTT.

V usage is TRBV12-3 or TRBV12-4 and J usage is TRBJ1-1; D is uncertain. V lost 7 bases and J 5 bases, leaving 23 bases between the germline ends. The CDR3 runs 16 residues. CDR3 coding DNA: TGTGCCAGCACCCATGGGTTGGGTACGGCAAATACTGAAGCTTTCTTT. Translation: CASTHGLGTANTEAFF.

This rearrangement joins TRBV29-1 to TRBJ2-3, with 12 nucleotides matching TRBD2. The V gene's germline CDR1 is SQVTM and CDR2 ANQGSEA. Trimming took 4 bases from V and 4 from J; bases not matched to a gene: 6. The CDR3 loop spans 15 amino acids. CDR3 in amino acids: CSVAQTSGGSDTQYF. The CDR3, as DNA: TGCAGCGTTGCACAAACTAGCGGGGGGTCAGATACGCAGTATTTT.

The rearrangement uses TRBV20-1 and TRBJ2-5; possible D gene TRBD1, 6 bases. This CDR3 is 15 amino acids long. Looked up from germline, CDR1 is DFQATT and CDR2 is SNEGSKA (reference sequence). Trimming removed 6 bases at V and 1 base at J, with 18 bases between. CDR3 in amino acids: CSAPYWGQAQETQYF. CDR3 DNA: TGCAGTGCCCCTTATTGGGGACAAGCCCAAGAGACCCAGTACTTC.